This entry describes one T cell receptor (beta chain). The assay was immunoSEQ multiplex PCR, and TCRdb's table has in-frame clones only and misses some. The sample carries approximately 43,000 clones, roughly 88% recorded once. The data are from a study of T cell changes during pregnancy in multiple sclerosis. Germline V gene data show CDR1 as MGHRA and CDR2 as YSYEKL. The J segment lost 9 bases and the V segment lost 0 bases, leaving 14 bases of the junction unmatched. This CDR3 region has 19 residues. The sequenced sample was CD8+ T cells from peripheral blood mononuclear cells, obtained in the first trimester of pregnancy. The origin of this receptor is a female donor with multiple sclerosis, enrolled in a pregnancy study. The rearrangement joins TRBV4-1 to TRBJ1-6; 10 bases line up with TRBD1. DNA of the CDR3: TGCGCCAGCAGCCAAGAAAAGACACTCCTGACAGGGGGCGTTTCACCCCTCCACTTT. It encodes CASSQEKTLLTGGVSPLHF.